This T cell receptor beta chain came from a study of response to subunit inactivated influenza vaccine (dated by TCRdb to the late 2010s). A note on the overall study: The study used deep quantitative T cell receptor repertoire profiling to track responses to a trivalent subunit inactivated influenza vaccine.

On this clonotype: The target of this receptor is not known. Base qualities are not recorded, but no much larger clone differs from it by a single base.

V sheds 4 bases and J sheds 1 base, leaving 14 bases between their ends. Sequences SGHRS (CDR1) and YFSETQ (CDR2) are obtained from the germline V gene. Reading from cysteine to phenylalanine, the CDR3 counts 16 amino acids. CDR3 DNA is the only sequence kept; it has 48 bases, read in frame from the first base. The library was obtained by RT-PCR. The listed sequencing device is Illumina HiSeq 2500. TCRdb reprocessed the public reads (quality trimming at Q25 with fastp, clone calling with MiXCR) and kept in-frame beta chains. CDR3 protein sequences are deduplicated, and each keeps its most common genes and DNA. This sample gives hundreds of thousands of distinct CDR3 sequences in total; 12% of them show up just once. Roughly a tenth of the sample is in the top ten clones. Summary of the overall study and its limitations: It was suggested by the authors that each seasonal influenza vaccination may recruit only a limited number of new T cells.

The material sequenced was PBMCs from blood, taken on the day of vaccination. The chain couples TRBV5-1 to TRBJ1-4; D gene: possibly TRBD1, on 6 matching bases. This clonotype was obtained from a man in his fifties or sixties who received an inactivated influenza vaccine. Donor details come from another sample of the same person, matched by shared clones. The CDR3 protein is CASSPFVQGTNEKLFF. The base sequence is TGCGCCAGCAGCCCCTTCGTACAGGGAACTAATGAAAAACTGTTTTTT.